The subject of this entry is one T cell receptor beta chain. This clone was observed a few times. The antigen it binds to is not known. No clone much larger than this one lies a single base away; base qualities are absent. The High Capacity cDNA Reverse Transcription Kit was used to reverse transcribe all of the isolated RNA, meaning that expressed TCRB transcripts were what got sequenced. Deep immunoSEQ sequencing was performed on naive, central memory and regulatory T cell samples, with an average of roughly 3.5 million total reads per sample. Sorted cells were lysed in RLT buffer and RNA was extracted with DNase-treated RNeasy Micro or Mini kits, depending on cell number. To prevent cross-contamination, each cell subset was processed individually, whereas patient and healthy donor samples were processed jointly. TCRB sequences were amplified from cDNA with the immunoSEQ multiplex PCR, producing 87-bp fragments spanning the CDR3 region. The amplicons were sequenced using the Illumina HiSeq platform. Per the source publication's procedure: Synthetic template baselines were used to correct PCR bias computationally, reads within Hamming distance 2 were collapsed, and singletons that could not be merged were discarded. Reads were aligned against IMGT so that V, D and J genes, CDR3 length and insertions or deletions at six rearrangement sites could be assigned. Clonotype counts were normalized to sorted cell number within each subset before computing true diversity and Gini coefficients with the tcR R package. The overlap coefficient, calculated on TCRB nucleotide sequences, was used to quantify repertoire sharing. Out-of-frame TCRB sequences from naive cells were analyzed to stand in for the pre-selection repertoire. Sourced from immuneACCESS, this table was stored by TCRdb with only in-frame sequences that have V and J called. A share of the clones is absent; for the studies checked, an unresolved V gene accounts for under half, and the remainder has no known explanation. V and J calls and clone size follow that table, whereas D and trimming were derived from the DNA. The table for this sample lists over 120,000 clones; about 9.4% of them were counted only once. Of the sample, approximately 1.3% is held by the ten largest clones.

CDR1 and CDR2 are drawn from the germline V gene (reference sequence): LNHDA, SQIVND. The CDR3 numbers 14 residues from cysteine through phenylalanine. Only the CDR3 part of the read is kept: 42 bases, read in frame from the first base. The V end loses 3 bases and the J end loses 4 bases, and a stretch of 12 bases separates them. A single peripheral blood draw of approximately 120 mL on average was collected from each donor into heparinised tubes. A BD FACSAria II was used to sort naive, central memory, regulatory and stem cell-like memory CD4+ T cells with a panel that included CD45RO, CCR7, CD25, CD127, CD95 and CD27. A purity above 98% was achieved for all sorted populations. PBMCs were isolated right away by Lymphoprep density gradient centrifugation and were stained directly, without culture. So that batch effects would be minimized, each experiment stained and sorted samples in pairs, pairing one healthy donor with one patient.

The entry originates in a study of beta chain features in type 1 diabetes (dated by TCRdb to 2016 to 2019). Looking at the study overall: Patients and healthy donors did not differ in mean age, gender distribution, total cell number or subset yield. A total of approximately 110,000,000 sorted cells were examined across all samples, and a strong correlation was observed between cell number per subset and RNA yield. The study compared the TCRB repertoires of sorted circulating CD4+ T cell subsets in recently diagnosed type 1 diabetes patients with those in matched healthy donors. Naive and central memory subsets were obtained from all 28 donors, but regulatory and stem cell-like memory subsets were isolated from only 8 patients and about 8 healthy donors. Study-wide conclusions, independent of this receptor: Fewer insertions and more nucleotide deletions at VDJ recombination sites were observed in patients with type 1 diabetes, implying thymic rearrangement abnormalities. Because the HLA sub-analyses included only small numbers of individuals, any influence of HLA type on TCRB rearrangement was left unresolved. Shorter templates might be favored by PCR, yet because patient and control samples were amplified and corrected together, any such skew would affect both groups equally. Because cDNA was sequenced instead of genomic DNA, activated cells with high expression could be over-represented, although the groups did not differ in activation or CD3 levels. A moderate but significant shortening of TCRB CDR3 length was observed in type 1 diabetes patients in all four CD4+ subsets. Naive, central memory and regulatory TCRB repertoires appeared to be more alike among patients than among healthy donors.

In this chain, TRBV19 is recombined with TRBJ2-5; matching of 5 bases hints at TRBD1 as the D gene. The source material was naive CD4+ T cells from blood. In the paper's terms, the cell subset or site label means: true naive CD4+ T cells. This receptor was obtained from a man aged 18 to 29 in good health. The CDR3: CASSMAQAGETQYF. DNA sequence: TGTGCCAGTAGTATGGCACAGGCTGGAGAGACCCAGTACTTC.